Sequencing of this T cell receptor beta chain was carried out in a study of T cells after yellow fever vaccination. V lost 4 bases, J lost 3 bases, and 13 bases lay in between. Germline CDR1 is SGHRS and CDR2 is YFSETQ. CDR3 size: 14 residues. With respect to this clonotype: Its antigen is unknown.

Findings of the study overall: Most primary-vaccination clones recurred post-booster (just under 98% CD4, 85% to 90% CD8). High-abundance clonotypes from the bulk population could contaminate FACS-sorted repertoires. Overlap between CD4 and CD8 compartments was detected for a small share of clonotypes. A faster peak, day 5 versus 15, was reached by the weaker secondary response.

Via MiXCR, TCRdb re-called the 5' RACE reads, giving one row per CDR3 protein. The sample contains about 340,000 distinct CDR3 sequences, 8.5% to 9% of which appear only once. The rearrangement joins TRBV5-1 to TRBJ2-5; D call uncertain. This clonotype was sampled from a man younger than 35 who received the YFV17D yellow fever vaccine. The starting material was PBMCs, obtained on the day of the first yellow fever vaccination. CDR3 bases: TGCGCCAGCAGCACCGGGCCTAGGGAAGAGACCCAGTACTTC. Residues: CASSTGPREETQYF. Full variable domain (missing parts from reference TRBV5-1 and TRBJ2-5): KAGVTQTPRYLIKTRGQQVTLSCSPISGHRSVSWYQQTPGQGLQFLFEYFSETQRNKGNFPGRFSGRQFSNSRSEMNVSTLELGDSALYLCASSTGPREETQYFGPGTRLLVL.